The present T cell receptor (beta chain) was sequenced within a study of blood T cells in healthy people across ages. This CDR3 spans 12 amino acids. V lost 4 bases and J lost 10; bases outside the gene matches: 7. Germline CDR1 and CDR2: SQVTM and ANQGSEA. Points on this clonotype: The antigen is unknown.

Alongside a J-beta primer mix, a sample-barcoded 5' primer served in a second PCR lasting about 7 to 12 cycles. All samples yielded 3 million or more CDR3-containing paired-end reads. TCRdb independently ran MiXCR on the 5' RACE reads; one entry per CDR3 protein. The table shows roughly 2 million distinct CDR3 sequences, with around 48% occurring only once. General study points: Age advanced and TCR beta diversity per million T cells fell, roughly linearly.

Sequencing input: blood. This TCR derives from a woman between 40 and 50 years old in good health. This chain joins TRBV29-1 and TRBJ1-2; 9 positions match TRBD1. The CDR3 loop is CSVAGTGSPYTF. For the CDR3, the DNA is TGCAGCGTTGCCGGGACAGGGTCCCCCTACACCTTC.